Listed below are T cell receptor beta chains from one sample, sequenced in a study of metastatic and nonmetastatic thyroid tumors. TCRdb redid the clone calls on the PCR reads using MiXCR. The profile shows under 15,000 clones, approximately 12% of them singletons. Sequences were obtained from blood. These receptor sequences come from a female donor with papillary thyroid cancer or a benign thyroid nodule (not recorded which). Some clones in this sample may be carry-over from other donors' samples. CDR3s include the opening cysteine and the closing phenylalanine or tryptophan. A D gene is named only where the DNA matches it firmly. Expanded clones are given a class, and other clones once, few, many or no size at all.

>TRBD1|TRBJ1-1|TRBV2|many
TGTGCCAGCACCCTAGGGGGGACAGGGGTCTCTGAAGCTTTCTTT
CASTLGGTGVSEAFF
>TRBD1|TRBJ1-1|TRBV12-3/TRBV12-4|medium-sized
TGTGCCAGCAGACCGGGACAGGGGGCATCTAACACTGAAGCTTTCTTT
CASRPGQGASNTEAFF
>-|TRBJ2-1|TRBV5-7|many
TGTGCCAGCAGCCCACGGCCCGGGTACAATGAGCAGTTCTTC
CASSPRPGYNEQFF
>-|TRBJ1-1|TRBV30|many
TGTGCCTGGATAGGGGCCCTGGGTTGGGGCGGCACTGAAGCTTTCTTT
CAWIGALGWGGTEAFF
>-|TRBJ2-1|TRBV29-1|many
TGCAGCGTTGAGGGGGGGCAGGGGATTTGGGACAATGAGCAGTTCTTC
CSVEGGQGIWDNEQFF
>-|TRBJ1-5|TRBV19|medium-sized
TGTGCCAGTAGTGCAGGGGTTAGGCAGCCCCAGCATTTT
CASSAGVRQPQHF
>-|TRBJ2-7|TRBV5-1|medium-sized
TGCGCCAGCAGCCTAGACCTCCACGAGCAGTACTTC
CASSLDLHEQYF
>TRBD2|TRBJ2-7|TRBV6-1|medium-sized
TGTGCCAGCAGTGATTTTGGTAGCGGGAAGGTGCAGTACTTC
CASSDFGSGKVQYF
>TRBD1|TRBJ2-2|TRBV27|many
TGTGCCAGCAGTTTAAGAGTGGGGACAGGGAGGGCCGGGGACACCGGGGAGCTGTTTTTT
CASSLRVGTGRAGDTGELFF
>TRBD1|TRBJ1-2|TRBV27|-
TGTGCCAGCAGTTGGGGACAGGGGACCTATGGCTACACCTTC
CASSWGQGTYGYTF
>-|TRBJ1-1|TRBV7-9|many
TGTGCCAGCAGCCGGACTCAGGGGACTGAAGCTTTCTTT
CASSRTQGTEAFF
>-|TRBJ1-1|TRBV5-1|medium-sized
TGCGCCAGCAGCGCGGCTCGTCAAGAAGAAGCTTTCTTT
CASSAARQEEAFF
>TRBD1|TRBJ2-7|TRBV13|many
TGTGCCAGCAGAAGTGCCGGGACAGACAACTACGAGCAGTACTTC
CASRSAGTDNYEQYF
>TRBD2|TRBJ2-7|TRBV11-2|many
TGTGCCAGCAGCGACGCTAGCGGGGACCAATCCTACGAGCAGTACTTC
CASSDASGDQSYEQYF
>TRBD2|TRBJ2-2|TRBV6-1|few
TGTGCCAGCAGCGGGGGGACTAGCGGGAATCGTGAGCTGTTTTTT
CASSGGTSGNRELFF
>-|TRBJ1-3|TRBV19|-
TGTGCCAGTAGCCGGAACAGTTTAGATGGAAACACCATATATTTT
CASSRNSLDGNTIYF
>TRBD2|TRBJ2-2|TRBV7-8|many
TGTGCCAGCACTCTTATAGCGGGAGGCACCGGGGAGCTGTTTTTT
CASTLIAGGTGELFF
>-|TRBJ1-5|TRBV28|many
TGTGCCAGCAGTCTAGGGGGGGGGGGTCAGCCCCAGCATTTT
CASSLGGGGQPQHF
>TRBD1|TRBJ2-6|TRBV6-1|few
TGTGCCAGCAGTGAAGAAGGGGGCGCTGGGGCCAACGTCCTGACTTTC
CASSEEGGAGANVLTF
>TRBD1|TRBJ2-7|TRBV11-1|-
TGTGCCAGCAGCTTACGCGGACAGGGGGATAGGAACGAGCAGTACTTC
CASSLRGQGDRNEQYF
>TRBD1|TRBJ2-7|TRBV20-1|many
TGCAGTGCCAGGGACAGGGGGCTCTTCCACTTC
CSARDRGLFHF
>-|TRBJ2-3|TRBV5-6|many
TGTGCCAGCAGCCCGGGGGCCCACGGTACGCAGTATTTT
CASSPGAHGTQYF
>TRBD2|TRBJ2-3|TRBV19|medium-sized
TGTGCCAGTAAGGGACTAGCGGGAGAAACAGATACGCAGTATTTT
CASKGLAGETDTQYF
>-|TRBJ2-7|TRBV6-1|few
TGTGCCAGCGGACTGTCGAGCTCCTACGAGCAGTACTTC
CASGLSSSYEQYF
>-|TRBJ1-2|TRBV6-4|medium-sized
TGTGCCAGCAGTGCCAACCCCGAGAATGCGGGCTACACCTTC
CASSANPENAGYTF
>TRBD1|TRBJ2-5|TRBV12-3/TRBV12-4|many
TGTGCCAGCAGTTTAAACAGGGGAGAGACCCAGTACTTC
CASSLNRGETQYF
>TRBD1|TRBJ2-2|TRBV2|medium-sized
TGTGCCAGCATTCCCGGGACAGGGGGTACCGGGGAGCTGTTTTTT
CASIPGTGGTGELFF
>TRBD1|TRBJ2-1|TRBV11-1|-
TGTGCCAGCAGCTCAGGACAGGGTGTGTACAATGAGCAGTTCTTC
CASSSGQGVYNEQFF
>-|TRBJ2-2|TRBV12-3/TRBV12-4|few
TGTGCCAGCATATACAAGAACACCTGGGAGCTGTTTTTT
CASIYKNTWELFF
>-|TRBJ1-4|TRBV6-1|-
TGTGCCAGCAGTGGGGGGACGCAGGCCTGGAAACTGTTTTTT
CASSGGTQAWKLFF
>TRBD2|TRBJ2-3|TRBV27|many
TGTGCCAGCAGTTTCGCCCGACTAGCGGGAGTTCTAGATACGCAGTATTTT
CASSFARLAGVLDTQYF
>TRBD2|TRBJ2-1|TRBV3-1|many
TGTGCCAGCAGCCCCAACCGACTAGCGGGAGGATATGACGAGCAGTTCTTC
CASSPNRLAGGYDEQFF
>TRBD1|TRBJ1-1|TRBV28|many
TGTGCCAGCAGTACCTACAGGGGGTGGGCAGCTTTCTTT
CASSTYRGWAAFF
>TRBD2|TRBJ2-1|TRBV11-2|-
TGTGCCAGCAGCCCCGGGACTAGCGGTATGATGAGGAATGAGCAGTTCTTC
CASSPGTSGMMRNEQFF
>TRBD2|TRBJ2-1|TRBV6-5|few
TGTGCCAGCAGCTATAGCGGGAGTTATGAGCAGTTCTTC
CASSYSGSYEQFF